A selection of T cell receptor beta chains follows, all from one sample in a study of molecular identifiers for immune sequencing clone quantification. Each CDR3 protein is one row after TCRdb ran MiXCR on the PCR reads. This table has a few hundred thousand distinct CDR3 sequences, 20% to 25% appearing once. Sample: naive CD8+ T cells from blood, with Jurkat cell RNA spiked in. These TCRs come from a human donor in good health. Some libraries in this study had Jurkat cell RNA spiked in. CDR3s leave out the opening cysteine and the closing phenylalanine or tryptophan. D genes are given only for firm matches.

V gene	CDR3 length	J gene	D gene	CDR3 protein
TRBV29-1	15	TRBJ2-3	.	SVSGVVNVASTDTQY
TRBV7-9	11	TRBJ2-1	.	ASSPDADNEQF
TRBV20-1	14	TRBJ2-7	.	SARDLATRVPYEQY
TRBV29-1	10	TRBJ2-7	TRBD1	SVRQGQVEQY
TRBV14	14	TRBJ2-1	TRBD2	ASSQTLLAVGNEQF
TRBV21-1	12	TRBJ1-5	.	ASYRTGGCQPQH
TRBV28	12	TRBJ2-3	.	ASSFGTSTDTQY
TRBV27	12	TRBJ1-5	TRBD1	ASRTRGSNQPQH
TRBV15	14	TRBJ1-5	TRBD1	ATSRDRQGLNQPQH
TRBV6-6	12	TRBJ1-4	.	ASSYVGFGEKLF
TRBV7-9	12	TRBJ2-7	TRBD1	ASSAGTGFYEQY
TRBV7-9	13	TRBJ2-1	TRBD1	ASSLNRGAYNEQF
TRBV11-2	12	TRBJ1-1	.	ASSPGRVGTEAF
TRBV20-1	11	TRBJ2-7	TRBD1	SARGTGEPEQY
TRBV20-1	17	TRBJ2-6	.	SARDYRAGIASGANVLT
TRBV6-2/TRBV6-3	14	TRBJ1-1	.	ASISYGGGVNTEAF
TRBV19	15	TRBJ2-3	TRBD2	ASSRRLAGGPTDTQY
TRBV7-2	9	TRBJ2-5	.	ASSPPETQY
TRBV23-1	11	TRBJ2-1	.	ATCGPMYNEQF
TRBV3-2	12	TRBJ2-7	.	ASSQDVVYREQY
TRBV7-3	13	TRBJ2-1	.	ASSLLVSSYNEQF
TRBV19	16	TRBJ2-6	.	ASTIPGQILSGANVLT
TRBV3-1	14	TRBJ2-5	TRBD2	ASSPDQGLAPATQY
TRBV7-2	10	TRBJ2-1	.	ASSPMEGALF
TRBV30	12	TRBJ2-3	TRBD2	AWGRGGFTDTQY
TRBV7-8	13	TRBJ2-7	TRBD1	ASSLEAGGIHEQY
TRBV12-3/TRBV12-4	11	TRBJ2-3	.	ATTGASTDTQY
TRBV10-3	12	TRBJ2-7	TRBD2	AISEIGGGYEQY
TRBV7-9	11	TRBJ2-3	.	ASCSAITDTQY
TRBV3-1	13	TRBJ1-1	.	ASGQDAAPATEAF
TRBV7-9	13	TRBJ1-1	.	ASSESRGMNTEAF
TRBV14	16	TRBJ2-6	.	ASSYSWGQTTGANVLT
TRBV19	13	TRBJ2-1	TRBD2	ASSLAQRGLNEQF
TRBV4-3	12	TRBJ2-3	.	ASSQGVGGTTQY
TRBV3-1	12	TRBJ2-3	.	ASSQDWGADTQY
TRBV12-5	12	TRBJ2-1	TRBD1	ASGLAGTDNEQF
TRBV20-1	11	TRBJ2-7	TRBD1	SAWDRVTYEQY
TRBV6-2/TRBV6-3	13	TRBJ2-3	TRBD2	ASKTSGDLPDTQY